This T cell receptor beta chain was retrieved from a study of siplizumab effects on memory and regulatory T cells. Whole-study findings and limits: Siplizumab produced a significant drop in alloreactive sequences attributable to unstimulated CD4+ memory cells. Major contributors to the alloresponse seemed to be naive T cells, which also appeared more diverse than memory cells. No more than a minor fraction of alloreactive clones could be traced back to unstimulated subsets.

About this clone: The antigen is not known.

Generated by immunoSEQ multiplex PCR, the TCRdb table keeps only in-frame clones and is missing some. The sample has tens of thousands of clones, 94% seen once. The trim removed 7 bases at V and 5 bases at J, leaving 3 bases unmatched. The length of the CDR3 is 13 residues. Germline V lookup: CDR1 MNHEY, CDR2 SVGAGI. The rearrangement links TRBV6-5 to TRBJ2-7; 12 bases map to TRBD1. The receptor was isolated from a human donor in good health. Source material: non-Treg CD4+ T cells sorted from blood. This CDR3 is CASKGTGGHEQYF. The CDR3 coding sequence is TGTGCCAGCAAGGGGACAGGGGGCCACGAGCAGTACTTC.